This T cell receptor (beta chain) was recovered during a study of T-cell reconstitution after alpha-beta-depleted transplantation in children (dated by TCRdb to about 2016). Some background on the complete study: Using TCR repertoire profiling, the study quantitatively followed how T-cell immune reconstitution unfolded in children after TCRalphabeta/CD19-depleted allogeneic hematopoietic cell transplantation. What the work shows at the level of the full study, not this receptor alone: In some patients, the high TCRbeta diversity seen at day 60 was put down to recipient T cells and intrathymic progenitors that had survived conditioning. The apparently early recovery of alphabetaT-cell counts about two months after transplant reportedly depended on only several hundred rapidly expanded clones that came from non-depleted graft cells. Hyperexpanded clone frequencies declined over subsequent months; after one year, T-cell counts and TCRbeta diversity were mostly attributed to newly produced T cells.

The protocol used for the library was PCR. The instrument was an Illumina HiSeq 2500. TCR library preparation used molecular barcoding, with unique molecular identifiers applied to normalize quantification of the TCRbeta repertoire. TCRdb trimmed the raw reads at Q25, called clones with MiXCR and kept productive beta chains. Duplicate CDR3 protein sequences are folded into a single record with the most common DNA and genes. In this sample the table shows about 540,000 distinct CDR3 sequences, over 25% of which occur a single time. Clones ranked in the top ten supply about a third of the sample. This clonotype has a handful of counts. No antigen is known for it. No base quality values were provided; no much bigger clone lies one nucleotide off. The sample's treatment or condition label is to be understood as: allogeneic hematopoietic cell transplantation with graft depleted of TCRalphabeta T cells and CD19 B cells. The children who served as transplant recipients had been given grafts of TCRalphabeta/CD19-depleted allogeneic hematopoietic cells.

Taken from cysteine to phenylalanine, the CDR3 has 12 residues. Just the 36-base CDR3 DNA is kept, in frame starting at base 1. In the germline V gene, CDR1 corresponds to SQVTM and CDR2 to ANQGSEA. V is clipped by 2 bases and J by 6 bases, and the sequence between their germline boundaries is 7 bases long. Sequenced here: PBMCs, sampled before TCRalphabeta/CD19-depleted stem cell transplant. This TCR derives from a boy under two years old with Wiskott-Aldrich syndrome, due to receive a stem cell transplant. This chain joins TRBV29-1 to TRBJ2-2; TRBD1 is a possible D gene, resting on 5 matching bases. The CDR3 protein is CSVERGSGELFF. Read as DNA, the sequence is TGCAGCGTTGAAAGGGGATCCGGGGAGCTGTTTTTT.